This T cell receptor beta chain was profiled in a study of shared clonotypes between healthy human individuals. General study points: The low donor count limited represented genetic and exposure-history diversity. Clonotypes shared by all four sorted-subset donors had higher generation probabilities than non-shared clonotypes. Donor clonotype sharing was expected to depend on sequencing depth.

Per the original methods: ImmunoSEQ only sent back junction sequences with no quality scores, so filtering was done differently. Data came from immunoSEQ multiplex PCR; TCRdb stores just in-frame clones and leaves some out. The DNA gave D and trimming, while V, J and clone size come from that table. The repertoire has 2.5 million or so clones, 90% to 95% of them found once; the top ten carry over 0.12%. Comment on this clone: Its specificity is unknown.

This CDR3 has 14 amino acids. V lost 6 bases to trimming and J lost 4 bases, with 15 bases between them. Looked up from germline, CDR1 is MDHEN and CDR2 is SYDVKM. This chain connects TRBV28 to TRBJ1-2, with TRBD1 as a possible D gene (5 bases). Sequencing was carried out using naive CD4+ T cells sorted from blood. Indicated subset: CD45RA+ positively selected. The TCR comes from a man between 18 and 29 years old in good health. Written as DNA, the CDR3 is TGTGCCAGCAGACCCGCCGGGGGAATCTATGGCTACACCTTC. It codes for CASRPAGGIYGYTF.